These 19 T cell receptor beta chains share one sample of origin, sequenced in a study of beta chain features in type 1 diabetes. The isolated RNA, all of it, was reverse transcribed, so expressed TCRB transcripts were what got sequenced. Profiling relied on immunoSEQ multiplex PCR, and the TCRdb table lists in-frame clones only, not all of them. The sample lists fewer than 650,000 clones; around 16% were seen once. Sequencing used naive CD4+ T cells from blood. The source is a man younger than 35 in good health.

This clone has only a few counts. The rearrangement uses TRBV6-5 and TRBJ2-7; 12 bases fit TRBD2. CDR1 is MNHEY, CDR2 SVGAGI, per germline. V lost 8 bases to trimming and J lost 3 bases; unmatched junction nucleotides: 5. CDR3 size: 14 residues. The CDR3 DNA reads as TGTGCCAGCGGTAGGACTAGCGGGAACTACGAGCAGTACTTC. It translates to CASGRTSGNYEQYF.

This clone was recorded at least ten times. The gene calls are TRBV25-1 and TRBJ2-1; the D call may be TRBD1 or TRBD2 (6 bases each). Trimming removed 7 bases from V and 3 bases from J, with 19 bases in between. CDR3 length: 16 residues. Germline CDR1 and CDR2: MGHDK and SYGVNS. CDR3 amino acids: CASTGGGATGYNEQFF. The CDR3 DNA reads TGTGCCAGCACCGGAGGGGGAGCGACGGGCTACAATGAGCAGTTCTTC.

The chain is built from TRBV5-4 and TRBJ2-1; TRBD2 might be the D (6 bases). CDR1 is SGHNT, CDR2 YYREEE, per germline (reference sequence). V dropped 0 bases and J dropped 0 bases, with 10 bases sitting between them. The CDR3 is 16 amino acids. The DNA of the CDR3 is TGTGCCAGCAGCTTGGGGGTGGGAGGCTCCTACAATGAGCAGTTCTTC. This codes for CASSLGVGGSYNEQFF.

This clone came up a few times. V and J are TRBV7-3 and TRBJ2-2, with 11 bases fitting TRBD2. This CDR3 has 15 amino acids. V shed 3 bases and J 6 bases; nucleotides not matched to a gene: 3. Germline CDR1 and CDR2: SGHTA and FQGTGA. The CDR3 DNA sequence: TGTGCCAGCAGCTTCACTAGCGGGGGAGCCGGGGAGCTGTTTTTT. Translation gives CASSFTSGGAGELFF.

Regarding this clone: A read error may produce the germline difference seen at one junction end. V and J are TRBV6-6 and TRBJ2-5, with unresolved D. In germline, CDR1 is MNHNY, CDR2 SVGAGI (reference sequence). The length of the CDR3 is 14 residues. CDR3 DNA sequence: TGTGCCATCAGTGAGACATTTGGTCAAGAGACCCAGTACTTC. It encodes CAISETFGQETQYF.

This clone occurred a few times. This chain connects TRBV10-3 to TRBJ2-2; possibly TRBD2 for D (6 bases). The CDR3 loop spans 13 amino acids. The germline V and J ends were trimmed by 9 bases and 2 bases, with 10 bases remaining between them. From germline, CDR1 is ENHRY and CDR2 SYGVKD. CDR3 DNA sequence: TGTGCCATATACGGGAGCAACACCGGGGAGCTGTTTTTT. Translated, it gives CAIYGSNTGELFF.

CDR3 amino acids: CASSPQLRSGELFF. The CDR3, as DNA: TGTGCCAGCTCACCCCAATTACGCTCCGGGGAGCTGTTTTTT. The J gene is TRBJ2-2, the V gene TRBV18; D gene ambiguous. The CDR3 extends over 14 amino acids. V was shortened by 3 bases and J by 6 bases, with 11 bases between the two germline ends. Germline values: CDR1 KGHSH, CDR2 LQKENI. Full variable domain (rest looked up from reference TRBV18 and TRBJ2-2): NAGVMQNPRHLVRRRGQEARLRCSPMKGHSHVYWYRQLPEEGLKFMVYLQKENIIDESGMPKERFSAEFPKEGPSILRIQQVVRGDSAAYFCASSPQLRSGELFFGEGSRLTVL.

This clone was observed a handful of times. The chain employs TRBV4-1 and TRBJ2-1; 14 bases map to TRBD2. The junction had 8 bases not matched to a gene; V was cut back by 1 base and J by 12 bases. Germline V gives CDR1 MGHRA, CDR2 YSYEKL. This CDR3 region has 16 residues. In nucleotides, the CDR3 is TGCGCCAGCAGCCAAGGGTGGGCGACTAGCGGGAGGGGGCAGTTCTTC. As protein: CASSQGWATSGRGQFF.

This chain links TRBV6-1 with TRBJ2-7; 7 bases map to TRBD1. The length of the CDR3 is 11 residues. After removal of 8 bases from V and 4 bases from J, the junction contained 2 bases not matched to a gene. Germline CDR1 and CDR2: MNHNS and SASEGT. CDR3 sequence reads: CASHRGYEQYF. The CDR3 nucleotides read TGTGCCAGCCACAGGGGATACGAGCAGTACTTC.

The gene calls are TRBV28 and TRBJ2-5; tentatively, D is TRBD2 (5 bases). The germline V and J ends were trimmed by 2 bases and 5 bases, with 15 bases remaining between them. CDR1 is MDHEN, CDR2 SYDVKM, per germline. This CDR3 region has 15 residues. DNA of the CDR3: TGTGCCAGCAGTTTAAGGGCGGGTGGGAAGGAGACCCAGTACTTC. This sequence encodes CASSLRAGGKETQYF. Full variable domain (missing parts from reference TRBV28 and TRBJ2-5): DVKVTQSSRYLVKRTGEKVFLECVQDMDHENMFWYRQDPGLGLRLIYFSYDVKMKEKGDIPEGYSVSREKKERFSLILESASTNQTSMYLCASSLRAGGKETQYFGPGTRLLVL.

The chain is built from TRBV2 and TRBJ1-1, with 7 bases aligning to TRBD1. V gave up 8 bases and J gave up 6 bases; unmatched junction bases: 6. The germline V gene encodes CDR1 SNHLY and CDR2 FYNNEI. The CDR3 runs to 12 residues. In DNA form, the CDR3 reads TGTGCCAGCGGAAGCAGGGGGGCTGAAGCTTTCTTT. It specifies CASGSRGAEAFF.

Only a few counts were recorded for this clone. This chain links TRBV2 with TRBJ2-1; TRBD1 is a possible D gene (6 bases). With 7 bases removed from V and 6 bases from J, the gap between germline ends came to 13 bases. The CDR3 sequence is 13 residues long. The germline CDR1 and CDR2 sequences are SNHLY and FYNNEI. The chain's CDR3 is CASTQQGSNEQFF. DNA of the CDR3: TGTGCCAGCACCCAACAGGGAAGCAATGAGCAGTTCTTC.

The rearrangement joins TRBV5-5 to TRBJ1-4; 8 nucleotides match TRBD1. V lost 0 bases and J lost 5; bases outside the gene matches: 3. The CDR3 has 15 residues. Germline-derived CDR1 and CDR2 are SGHKS and YYEKEE (reference sequence). CDR3 in DNA: TGTGCCAGCAGCTTGGGGGACAGGCTCAATGAAAAACTGTTTTTT. Translated, it gives CASSLGDRLNEKLFF.

This chain links TRBV5-4 with TRBJ1-4, with TRBD1 matching over 7 bases. The CDR3 consists of 14 residues. With V trimmed by 4 bases and J by 7 bases, 7 bases remained unmatched. Germline lookup yields CDR1 SGHNT and CDR2 YYREEE (reference sequence). This CDR3 reads CASSRTGGGEKLFF. Here the CDR3 DNA reads TGTGCCAGCAGCCGGACAGGTGGTGGTGAAAAACTGTTTTTT.

The chain has TRBV6-6 and TRBJ2-2; the D is unclear. CDR3 length: 14 residues. V shed 7 bases and J shed 3 bases, with 12 bases lying between them. Germline lookup yields CDR1 MNHNY and CDR2 SVGAGI (reference sequence). The CDR3 here is CASTLFSYTGELFF. The CDR3 DNA reads as TGTGCCAGCACCTTGTTCTCTTACACCGGGGAGCTGTTTTTT.

This chain connects TRBV5-4 to TRBJ2-7, with D tentatively TRBD2 (7 bases). The CDR3 length is 14 residues. The germline V and J ends were trimmed by 5 bases and 2 bases, with 14 bases remaining between them. Germline CDR1 and CDR2: SGHNT and YYREEE (reference sequence). Written as DNA, the CDR3 is TGTGCCAGCAGAAACCCGGGGGGCCCCTACGAGCAGTACTTC. Residues: CASRNPGGPYEQYF.

In DNA form, the CDR3 reads TGTGCCACCAGCATCCCTACGTCGAGTACTAATGAAAAACTGTTTTTT. Its translation: CATSIPTSSTNEKLFF. The V call is TRBV15, the J call TRBJ1-4; D remains ambiguous. The CDR3 is 16 residues long. Between the trimmed V and J ends, which lost 4 bases and 2 bases, there was a span of 14 bases. The germline V gene has CDR1 LNHNV and CDR2 YYDKDF (reference sequence).

V usage is TRBV4-1 and J usage is TRBJ2-5, with a possible D match to TRBD1 (6 bases). There are 17 residues in the CDR3. Germline CDR1 reads MGHRA; CDR2 reads YSYEKL. The V and J ends lost 3 bases and 5 bases respectively, with 22 bases between them. The CDR3 loop is CASSQALRGGLGETQYF. The CDR3 coding sequence is TGCGCCAGCAGCCAGGCCCTCAGGGGCGGTCTTGGTGAGACCCAGTACTTC.

The rearrangement links TRBV28 to TRBJ2-5; D might be TRBD1 (6 bases). Looked up from germline, CDR1 is MDHEN and CDR2 is SYDVKM. There are 13 residues in the CDR3. V was pared by 6 bases and J by 5 bases, with 13 bases between. In DNA, the CDR3 is TGTGCCAGCAGGACACCCAGGGGCGAGACCCAGTACTTC. Amino acid sequence: CASRTPRGETQYF.